This T cell receptor (beta chain) was captured in a study of blood T cell repertoires in COVID-19. Measured with immunoSEQ multiplex PCR; TCRdb has only the in-frame clones, and not every one. The sample includes approximately 57,000 clones, roughly four fifths of them seen just once. The receptor was isolated from a woman over 75 with acute or convalescent COVID-19. The sequenced sample consisted of peripheral blood.

The CDR3 reads CASSRRAGVPDTQYF. CDR3 sequence (DNA): TGTGCCAGCAGCCGGAGGGCGGGGGTCCCAGATACGCAGTATTTT. The rearrangement joins TRBV5-4 to TRBJ2-3; 7 nucleotides agree with TRBD2. The CDR3 extends over 15 amino acids. CDR1 SGHNT and CDR2 YYREEE come from the germline V gene (reference sequence). The V gene end was trimmed by 4 bases and the J gene end by 4 bases; junction bases not matched to a gene: 9.